This entry describes one T cell receptor beta chain. What it binds is not known. The data stem from a study of CD8 T cells in Susac syndrome. For the study at large: Treatment status at blood draw for the Susac syndrome patients was therapy-naive, corticosteroids, or intravenous immunoglobulin alone. Regarding the study as a whole: In total CD8+ repertoires, approximately 17 Susac-specific public clones were found, and four to six in CD8+ TEMRA repertoires.

TEMRA cells were FACS-enriched, unlike CD8+ and CD4+ T cells, which were negatively isolated. cDNA came from about 0.5 to 1 ug RNA primed by random hexamers. An immunoSEQ multiplex PCR amplified TCR beta CDR3 over 54 Vbeta and 13 Jbeta. TCRdb used MiXCR to reprocess the immunoSEQ multiplex PCR reads, holding one entry per CDR3 protein. The table has around 170,000 distinct CDR3 sequences, just under 95% seen once; the top ten hold about 0.15%. Looked up from germline, CDR1 is MGHDK and CDR2 is SYGVNS. The CDR3 consists of 16 residues. The ends lost 2 bases at V and 6 bases at J; junction bases unmatched: 8.

This clonotype originated in a human donor with Susac syndrome. J is TRBJ2-2 and V is TRBV25-1, with 8 bases matching TRBD2. Sequencing used CD8+ T cells from PBMCs. This chain's CDR3 is CASSEGRAGEAGELFF. In DNA form, the CDR3 reads TGTGCCAGCAGTGAAGGCAGAGCGGGGGAGGCCGGGGAGCTGTTTTTT.